The 23 T cell receptor beta chains reported below all come from one sample, sequenced in a study of blood T cell repertoires in COVID-19. Sequencing was performed with immunoSEQ multiplex PCR; in TCRdb, only in-frame clones are kept and a portion is missing. The sample lists a few hundred thousand clones; 91% were seen once. The sequenced sample consisted of peripheral blood. These receptors were obtained from a person aged 18 to 30 with COVID-19, enrolled during active disease.

The genes are TRBV5-1 and TRBJ2-7, with 7 bases fitting TRBD2. Losses at the gene ends were 4 bases for V and 5 bases for J; bases not matched to a gene: 6. The CDR3 sequence is 13 residues long. Germline V CDR1 and CDR2: SGHRS, YFSETQ. The CDR3 DNA reads TGCGCCAGCAGCGACGGGAGGCATCACGAGCAGTACTTC. Protein: CASSDGRHHEQYF.

This clone was observed once. The genes are TRBV25-1 and TRBJ2-1; 12 bases map to TRBD1. The CDR3 has 13 amino acids. The ends lost 7 bases at V and 7 bases at J; junction bases unmatched: 2. Germline V CDR1 and CDR2: MGHDK, SYGVNS. The CDR3 reads CASMGQGANEQFF. CDR3 sequence (DNA): TGTGCCAGCATGGGACAGGGGGCAAATGAGCAGTTCTTC.

The V gene is TRBV4-1, the J gene TRBJ2-5, with D unclear. The CDR3 extends over 16 amino acids. V was pared by 0 bases and J by 2 bases, with 13 bases between. Germline V lookup: CDR1 MGHRA, CDR2 YSYEKL. CDR3 sequence reads: CASSQDLVADQETQYF. The CDR3, as DNA: TGCGCCAGCAGCCAAGATCTAGTGGCAGATCAAGAGACCCAGTACTTC.

The chain has TRBV6-2 or TRBV6-3 and TRBJ1-1; D perhaps matches TRBD1 (6 bases). Deletions cut 6 bases from V and 7 bases from J, with 12 bases between. The CDR3 totals 12 residues. Germline values: CDR1 MNHEY, CDR2 SVGEGT. The CDR3 DNA reads TGTGCCAGCAGCCGGGACATCGATGAAGCTTTCTTT. It yields the protein CASSRDIDEAFF.

The chain links TRBV7-2 to TRBJ1-1, with D possibly being TRBD1 (6 bases). This CDR3 contains 15 residues. V was shortened by 5 bases and J by 6 bases, with 19 bases between the two germline ends. CDR1 and CDR2 (germline): SGHTA, FQGNSA. Here the CDR3 reads CASSPEGGRRAEAFF. CDR3 bases: TGTGCCAGCAGCCCAGAGGGGGGGCGCAGGGCTGAAGCTTTCTTT.

The chain recombines TRBV6-5 with TRBJ2-1; TRBD1 aligns across 9 bases. This CDR3 is 16 amino acids long. Germline-derived CDR1 and CDR2 are MNHEY and SVGAGI. V shed 0 bases and J 4 bases; nucleotides not matched to a gene: 4. The chain's CDR3 is CASSYSPTGGYNEQFF. The CDR3 region has the DNA TGTGCCAGCAGTTACTCCCCGACAGGGGGGTACAATGAGCAGTTCTTC.

A note on this clone: Sequence at one end of the junction differs from germline and may be a read error. The chain employs TRBV27 and TRBJ1-1; D call uncertain. Germline V lookup: CDR1 MNHEY, CDR2 SMNVEV (reference sequence). CDR3 length equals 15 residues. CDR3 sequence (DNA): TGTGCCAGCAGTTTAACCGTGGTATCGAACACTAAAGCTTTCTTT. It specifies CASSLTVVSNTKAFF.

V usage is TRBV5-5 and J usage is TRBJ2-5, with 9 bases lining up with TRBD2. This CDR3 has 15 amino acids. Germline CDR1 reads SGHKS; CDR2 reads YYEKEE (reference sequence). V lost 2 bases and J lost 2; bases outside the gene matches: 4. CDR3 DNA sequence: TGTGCCAGCAGCTTACTAGCGGGTCCTCAAGAGACCCAGTACTTC. Protein sequence: CASSLLAGPQETQYF.

The CDR3: CASSPWDRTYEQYF. Written as DNA, the CDR3 is TGTGCCAGCAGCCCCTGGGACAGAACCTACGAGCAGTACTTC. The chain employs TRBV13 and TRBJ2-7; 7 bases line up with TRBD1. Germline V gene sequence: CDR1 PRHDT, CDR2 FYEKMQ (reference sequence). The CDR3 loop spans 14 amino acids. J lost 2 bases, V lost 5 bases, and 6 bases had no gene match.

This clone was recorded a few times. The chain combines TRBV28 with TRBJ1-2; 8 bases match TRBD1. Germline V gene lookup returns CDR1 MDHEN and CDR2 SYDVKM. The CDR3 runs 17 residues. The V segment lost 4 bases and the J segment 0 bases; nucleotides outside the gene matches: 10. The CDR3 protein is CASSSGGGWFTNYGYTF. DNA for the CDR3: TGTGCCAGCAGTTCAGGGGGCGGTTGGTTTACTAACTATGGCTACACCTTC.

The genes are TRBV24-1 and TRBJ2-1; 12 nucleotides match TRBD2. Trimming at V came to 5 bases and at J to 8 bases, leaving 3 bases not matched to a gene. CDR1 KGHDR and CDR2 SFDVKD come from the germline V gene. The CDR3 consists of 14 residues. Here the CDR3 DNA reads TGTGCCACCAGTGCCCTAGCGGGAGGGGATGAGCAGTTCTTC. Protein: CATSALAGGDEQFF.

This clone was recorded a few times. The chain is built from TRBV3-1 (or the pseudogene TRBV3-2) and TRBJ2-7, with 9 bases matching TRBD1. Germline values: CDR1 LGHDT, CDR2 YNNKEL (reference sequence). The CDR3 runs 15 residues. After removal of 7 bases from V and 4 bases from J, the junction contained 11 bases not matched to a gene. The CDR3 loop reads CASTSSGTGNYEQYF. The CDR3 DNA is TGTGCCAGCACCTCTTCCGGGACAGGGAATTACGAGCAGTACTTC.

V gene TRBV6-5 combines with J gene TRBJ1-5; TRBD1 is a possible D gene (5 bases). CDR1 is MNHEY, CDR2 SVGAGI, per germline. Trimming left V 8 bases short and J 2 bases short, with 13 bases between. The CDR3 length is 14 residues. CDR3 amino acids: CASRGQGGNQPQHF. The CDR3 nucleotides are TGTGCCAGCCGAGGCCAGGGTGGCAATCAGCCCCAGCATTTT.

The chain couples TRBV12-3 or TRBV12-4 to TRBJ1-2; 8 positions match TRBD1. V dropped 5 bases and J dropped 4; count of bases not matched to a gene: 3. This CDR3 is 13 amino acids long. CDR3 in amino acids: CASSRTGFYGYTF. DNA of the CDR3: TGTGCCAGCAGTCGGACAGGGTTCTATGGCTACACCTTC.

This chain connects TRBV4-1 to TRBJ2-7; no reliable D call. CDR1 is MGHRA and CDR2 is YSYEKL in the germline V gene. The CDR3 is made up of 13 amino acids. The V gene lost 5 bases and the J gene lost 3 bases, with 11 bases spanning the gap. The CDR3 nucleotides read TGCGCCAGCAGCGTTACAGAGAACTACGAGCAGTACTTC. Its translation: CASSVTENYEQYF.

The chain employs TRBV9 and TRBJ2-5; D may be TRBD2 (5 bases). V was pared by 4 bases and J by 5 bases, with 15 bases between. The CDR3 runs 14 residues. Per germline, CDR1 SGDLS and CDR2 YYNGEE. CDR3 amino acids: CASSSSTQRETQYF. CDR3 in DNA: TGTGCCAGCAGCTCCAGTACCCAGCGGGAGACCCAGTACTTC.

The DNA for the CDR3 is TGTGCCAGCGAGCTTCCAGGGAACATGAACACTGAAGCTTTCTTT. Protein: CASELPGNMNTEAFF. J is TRBJ1-1 and V is TRBV28, with a tentative D call TRBD1 (5 bases). CDR1 is MDHEN and CDR2 is SYDVKM in the germline V gene. V was pared by 8 bases and J by 0 bases, with 16 bases between. There are 15 residues in the CDR3.

The chain joins TRBV7-8 to TRBJ2-7; 8 bases are a match to TRBD1. The V segment lost 2 bases and the J segment 6 bases; nucleotides outside the gene matches: 6. This CDR3 is 14 amino acids long. Germline loops: CDR1 SGHVS, CDR2 FQNEAQ. The DNA for the CDR3 is TGTGCCAGCAGCTTAATCGGACAGGGCATCGAGCAGTACTTC. Translated: CASSLIGQGIEQYF.

The rearrangement joins TRBV19 to TRBJ1-2; possible D gene TRBD1, 5 bases. The CDR3 spans 12 residues. CDR1 is LNHDA and CDR2 is SQIVND in the germline V gene (reference sequence). The V end was cut by 4 bases, the J end by 8 bases, with 11 bases between. The DNA of the CDR3 is TGTGCCAGTAGTAGTTCAGGGTTCGGCTACACCTTC. Its protein is CASSSSGFGYTF.

The chain couples TRBV2 to TRBJ2-5; 11 bases are a match to TRBD1. The trim removed 6 bases at V and 5 bases at J, leaving 14 bases unmatched. Germline V gene lookup returns CDR1 SNHLY and CDR2 FYNNEI. CDR3 length equals 17 residues. CDR3 residues: CASRPGQGARFGETQYF. DNA for the CDR3: TGTGCCAGCAGACCCGGACAGGGGGCGCGGTTCGGGGAGACCCAGTACTTC.

This sequence joins TRBV10-3 and TRBJ1-6; TRBD1 is a possible D gene (5 bases). Germline-derived CDR1 and CDR2 are ENHRY and SYGVKD. V lost 6 bases and J lost 7, with 13 bases in between. The CDR3 runs 14 residues. CDR3 protein: CAIRWGEQNSPLHF. The CDR3 nucleotides read TGTGCCATCAGGTGGGGGGAGCAGAATTCACCCCTCCACTTT.

This rearrangement joins TRBV5-8 to TRBJ1-6; D is unresolved. Deletions cut 0 bases from V and 7 bases from J, with 11 bases between. Germline-derived CDR1 and CDR2 are SGHTS and YDEGEE. The CDR3 extends over 15 amino acids. The CDR3 is CASSLGVGKNSPLHF. CDR3 coding DNA: TGTGCCAGCAGCTTGGGAGTGGGCAAGAATTCACCCCTCCACTTT. Looking up the rest from reference TRBV5-8 and TRBJ1-6 gives the full variable domain: EAGVTQSPTHLIKTRGQQATLRCSPISGHTSVYWYQQALGLGLQFLLWYDEGEERNRGNFPPRFSGRQFPNYSSELNVNALELEDSALYLCASSLGVGKNSPLHFGNGTRLTVT.

This clone has just a few counts. The chain employs TRBV5-1 and TRBJ1-5; no clear D. The CDR3 is made up of 15 amino acids. Per germline, CDR1 SGHRS and CDR2 YFSETQ. The V end was cut by 0 bases, the J end by 0 bases, with 7 bases between. The CDR3 region is CASSLASGSNQPQHF. DNA of the CDR3: TGCGCCAGCAGCTTGGCTTCGGGTAGCAATCAGCCCCAGCATTTT.